A selection of T cell receptor beta chains follows, all from one sample in a study of blood T cell repertoires in COVID-19. The table came from immunoSEQ multiplex PCR; TCRdb's copy has only in-frame clones and leaves some out. The repertoire holds 65,000 or so clones, with about 77% as singletons. The sample consisted of peripheral blood. These receptors all come from a human donor in a cohort sampled during active COVID-19. The CDR3 runs from the conserved cysteine through the conserved F or W. Expanded clones are given a class, and other clones once, few, many or no size at all.

clone size	J gene	V gene	CDR3 protein
NA	TRBJ1-6	TRBV9	CASSGQGSYSPLHF
few	TRBJ2-2	TRBV7-2	CASSLALSGGLPGELFF
NA	TRBJ2-1	TRBV15	CATSRERVVAYNEQFF
NA	TRBJ2-2	TRBV10-3	CAISGLAGVIGELFF
NA	TRBJ1-1	TRBV5-1	CASSLGQGHTEAFF
NA	TRBJ2-1	TRBV7-3	CASSLSPRDSATEQFF
NA	TRBJ2-5	TRBV10-3	CAISETSGGETQYF
NA	TRBJ2-1	TRBV27	CASGRDRASSYNEQFF
NA	TRBJ1-4	TRBV19	CASSRTATNEKLFF
NA	TRBJ1-4	TRBV19	CASSTRQGTNEKLFF
NA	TRBJ1-1	TRBV6-5	CASSRGGTGNTEAFF
NA	TRBJ2-5	TRBV5-3	CARSLATPSGPQETQYF
NA	TRBJ2-2	TRBV30	CAWRGQGGGGELFF
few	TRBJ1-6	TRBV4-1	CASSPQTTGALHF
NA	TRBJ1-2	TRBV7-2	CASSLEQGSPYGYTF
NA	TRBJ2-4	TRBV5-8	CASSSGQVIQYF
NA	TRBJ2-3	TRBV11-3	CATSVGGGPTDTQYF
few	TRBJ1-2	TRBV2	CASSELRTAPNYGYTF
NA	TRBJ1-3	TRBV5-5	CASSLSDRDSGNTIYF
NA	TRBJ2-5	TRBV7-2	CASSTGRIETQYF
few	TRBJ2-2	TRBV7-9	CASSSGGQGSTGELFF
NA	TRBJ1-5	TRBV18	CASSPAGTSVNQPQHF
few	TRBJ2-5	TRBV2	CASSESQRETQYF
NA	TRBJ1-2	TRBV12-3/TRBV12-4	CASITRGQGGYTF
few	TRBJ1-6	TRBV30	CAWSVLLTGYNSPLHF
NA	TRBJ2-3	TRBV19	CASSARGFGTDTQYF
NA	TRBJ1-2	TRBV28	CASSYPLRVNYGYTF
NA	TRBJ2-7	TRBV10-3	CATSSGGGKDREQYF
NA	TRBJ1-1	TRBV7-2	CASSQDTEAFF
NA	TRBJ1-1	TRBV14	CASSPLIAGTEAFF
NA	TRBJ2-1	TRBV7-6	CASSLGLNNEQFF
NA	TRBJ1-4	TRBV7-9	CASSLAWSGQGPNEKLFF
few	TRBJ2-2	TRBV7-3	CASSPRGNTGELFF
once	TRBJ1-1	TRBV3-1/TRBV3-2	CASSQEAQGSNTEAFF
few	TRBJ1-6	TRBV10-1	CASSESIKNRGKTSVRGDNSPLHF
NA	TRBJ1-6	TRBV27	CASRTGTGGAPLHF
NA	TRBJ2-3	TRBV7-9	CASSLKGLRGTDTQYF
NA	TRBJ1-3	TRBV18	CASSPPSRPGNTIYF
NA	TRBJ1-5	TRBV28	CASSPLASNQPQHF
NA	TRBJ2-7	TRBV2	CASSVYQDYEQYF
NA	TRBJ2-3	TRBV30	CALGQKVTDTQYF
NA	TRBJ2-3	TRBV19	CASKGSGLAGSTDTQYF
NA	TRBJ2-7	TRBV27	CASSPWTGTYEQYF
NA	TRBJ1-2	TRBV20-1	CSADGPGGYTF
NA	TRBJ2-1	TRBV18	CASSPRSPSSYNEQFF
NA	TRBJ2-2	TRBV3-1/TRBV3-2	CASSHERIGTGELFF
NA	TRBJ1-2	TRBV25-1	CASTGTAYGYTF
NA	TRBJ2-5	TRBV6-5	CASSYALHPETQYF
NA	TRBJ2-7	TRBV28	CASSLQREQYF
NA	TRBJ2-3	TRBV9	CASSAGLAGVGDTQYF
NA	TRBJ1-2	TRBV10-3	CAISDLSDGYTF
NA	TRBJ1-4	TRBV2	CATALDRGEKLFF
NA	TRBJ1-3	TRBV19	CASIPAQASGNTIYF
once	TRBJ1-6	TRBV30	CAWSRGGGRWNSPLHF
NA	TRBJ2-1	TRBV30	CAWKRTVTYNEQFF
few	TRBJ1-2	TRBV19	CASSVGPYGYTF
NA	TRBJ1-6	TRBV10-2	CASGGKGKNSPLHF